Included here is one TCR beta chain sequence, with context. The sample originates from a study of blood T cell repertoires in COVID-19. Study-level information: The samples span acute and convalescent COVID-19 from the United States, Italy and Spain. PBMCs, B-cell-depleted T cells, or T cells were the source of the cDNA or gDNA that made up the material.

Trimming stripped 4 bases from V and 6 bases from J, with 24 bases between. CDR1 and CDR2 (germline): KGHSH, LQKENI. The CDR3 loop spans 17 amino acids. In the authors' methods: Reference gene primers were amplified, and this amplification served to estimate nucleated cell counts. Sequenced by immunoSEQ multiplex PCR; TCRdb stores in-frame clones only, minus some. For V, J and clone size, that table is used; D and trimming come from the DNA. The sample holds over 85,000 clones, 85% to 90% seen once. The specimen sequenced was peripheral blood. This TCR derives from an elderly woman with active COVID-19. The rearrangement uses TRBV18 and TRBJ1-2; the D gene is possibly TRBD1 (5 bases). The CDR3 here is CASSQQGATGSPDGYTF. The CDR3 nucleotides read TGTGCCAGCTCACAACAAGGCGCAACAGGTTCCCCGGATGGCTACACCTTC.